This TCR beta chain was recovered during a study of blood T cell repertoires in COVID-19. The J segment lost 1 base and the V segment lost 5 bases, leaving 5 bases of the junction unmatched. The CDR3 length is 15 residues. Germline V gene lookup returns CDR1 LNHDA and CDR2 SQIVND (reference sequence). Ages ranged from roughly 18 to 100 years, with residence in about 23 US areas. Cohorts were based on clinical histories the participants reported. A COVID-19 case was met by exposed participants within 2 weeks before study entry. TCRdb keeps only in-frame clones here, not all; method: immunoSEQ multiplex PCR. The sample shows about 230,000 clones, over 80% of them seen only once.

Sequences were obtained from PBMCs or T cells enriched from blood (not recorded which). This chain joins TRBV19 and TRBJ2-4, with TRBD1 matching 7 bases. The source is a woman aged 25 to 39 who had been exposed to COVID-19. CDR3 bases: TGTGCCAGTAGTTACAGGGGCGGCGCCAAAAACATTCAGTACTTC. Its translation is CASSYRGGAKNIQYF.